The rows below give T cell receptor beta chains drawn from one sample of a study of vaccination and CD4 T cells after COVID-19. For these TCRs, the target antigens are not known. TCRdb ran MiXCR on the PCR reads and lists one entry per CDR3 protein. The sample includes 22,000 or so distinct CDR3 sequences, 30% to 35% of them seen just once. Specimen: CD4+ T cells from blood, cultured in vitro, collected about 7 months after SARS-CoV-2 vaccination. Every receptor here comes from a human donor who had recovered from COVID-19. Each CDR3 is given with its conserved first and last residue. The D gene is left open where the match is weak. Clone size, where shown, is once, few, many, or a class for clones that have expanded.

j_call clone_size d_call v_call cdr3_nt cdr3_aa
TRBJ1-1 . . TRBV11-1 TGTGCCAGCAGCTTAGGGGGGATTCGGAACACTGAAGCTTTCTTT CASSLGGIRNTEAFF
TRBJ2-4 . . TRBV7-9 TGTGCCAGCAGCCCCCGGGGCAGGGGACCTTTAGCCAAAAACATTCAGTACTTC CASSPRGRGPLAKNIQYF
TRBJ2-7 . TRBD1 TRBV28 TGTGCCAGCACCGGACAGGGGAGGTACGAGCAGTACTTC CASTGQGRYEQYF
TRBJ1-5 few TRBD1 TRBV20-1 TGCAGTGCTAGAGAGACAGGGAGTCAGCCCCAGCATTTT CSARETGSQPQHF
TRBJ2-7 . TRBD1 TRBV20-1 TGCAGTGCTACGCCGGGACAGGGCTCCTACGAGCAGTACTTC CSATPGQGSYEQYF
TRBJ1-2 medium-sized . TRBV7-9 TGTGCCAGCAGCCCCCTGGGGGGGGGAACTAACTATGGCTACACCTTC CASSPLGGGTNYGYTF
TRBJ2-5 . . TRBV2 TGTGCCAGCAGCGCCGGGACGTACCAAGAGACCCAGTACTTC CASSAGTYQETQYF
TRBJ2-7 few . TRBV20-1 TGCAGTGCTAGAGAGGGGACGGTAGCCGAGCAGTACTTC CSAREGTVAEQYF
TRBJ2-7 . . TRBV11-2 TGTGCCAGCAGCTTAGCGGGCTTTCGCCCTCTCTACGAGCAGTACTTC CASSLAGFRPLYEQYF
TRBJ2-1 few . TRBV7-3 TGTGCCAGCAGCCAAGGAGGGACCTCCGGCAATGAGCAGTTCTTC CASSQGGTSGNEQFF
TRBJ1-1 few . TRBV10-3 TGTGCCATCAGTCACACGAACACTGAAGCTTTCTTT CAISHTNTEAFF
TRBJ2-5 few . TRBV11-2 TGTGCCAGCAGACCCAGTGAATTGCGGTATGAGACCCAGTACTTC CASRPSELRYETQYF
TRBJ2-7 . TRBD2 TRBV20-1 TGCAGTGCTAGTGTGGGCTCGGGGGGCTACGAGCAGTACTTC CSASVGSGGYEQYF
TRBJ2-7 few TRBD1 TRBV20-1 TGCAGTGCTAGTTGGGACAGCACCTACGAGCAGTACTTC CSASWDSTYEQYF
TRBJ2-5 . TRBD2 TRBV7-2 TGTGCCAGCAGCCAAACAGCGGGGGGGCCGGGTGAGACCCAGTACTTC CASSQTAGGPGETQYF
TRBJ1-6 . . TRBV18 TGTGCCAGCTCACTCTCCAGGGACAATTCACCCCTCCACTTT CASSLSRDNSPLHF
TRBJ2-1 many TRBD2 TRBV6-1 TGTGCCAGCATCCTTGGCGGGACTAGCGAGAAATACAATGAGCAGTTCTTC CASILGGTSEKYNEQFF
TRBJ2-5 few . TRBV25-1 TGTGCCAGCAGTGAATTGGATCTGGCGGGGTCTCAAGAGACCCAGTACTTC CASSELDLAGSQETQYF
TRBJ2-7 . . TRBV7-2 TGTGCCAGCAGCTTATTCTCCTCTGGTGAGCAGTACTTC CASSLFSSGEQYF
TRBJ1-2 few . TRBV20-1 TGCAGTACTAGGGTAATGGGAGACCCCGTAGGTGGCTATGGCTACACCTTC CSTRVMGDPVGGYGYTF
TRBJ2-1 . TRBD2 TRBV7-2 TGTGCCAGCAGGGAAACCGGCGGGGGGGAGCAGTTCTTC CASRETGGGEQFF
TRBJ1-1 few TRBD1 TRBV6-5 TGTGCCAGCAGTTACTCCGCAGGGGGCACTGAAGCTTTCTTT CASSYSAGGTEAFF
TRBJ2-7 few TRBD1 TRBV6-1 TGTGCCAGCAGTAGGGACAGGGGACTCTACGAGCAGTACTTC CASSRDRGLYEQYF
TRBJ2-2 . TRBD1 TRBV7-6 TGTGCCAGCAGCTTAGTTCCCGGGACAGGGAATTCGAACACCGGGGAGCTGTTTTTT CASSLVPGTGNSNTGELFF
TRBJ2-3 . TRBD1 TRBV18 TGTGCCAGCTCACACAGGGGGCGAAACACAGATACGCAGTATTTT CASSHRGRNTDTQYF
TRBJ2-5 . TRBD2 TRBV20-1 TGCAGTGCCGGAGGGACTAGCGGGGAGACCCAGTACTTC CSAGGTSGETQYF
TRBJ1-6 few . TRBV7-3 TGTGCCAGCAGCTTAGACCATAATTCACCCCTCCACTTT CASSLDHNSPLHF
TRBJ2-5 . . TRBV7-3 TGTGCCGGCGGGCGGGGGCCCCAAGAGACCCAGTACTTC CAGGRGPQETQYF
TRBJ2-5 few . TRBV7-9 TGTGCCAGCCGCGAGCTTAGTGCAGAAGAGACCCAGTACTTC CASRELSAEETQYF
TRBJ1-2 few . TRBV20-1 TGCAGTGCTAGTCGGACAGCGACCTATGGCTACACCTTC CSASRTATYGYTF
TRBJ2-5 . TRBD1 TRBV20-1 TGCAGTGGGTCGGACAGGGAGGAGACCCAGTACTTC CSGSDREETQYF
TRBJ2-1 few TRBD2 TRBV24-1 TGTGCCACCAGTGATTTCACTAGCGGGAGTCATGAGCAGTTCTTC CATSDFTSGSHEQFF
TRBJ1-1 . TRBD1 TRBV4-1 TGCGCCAGCAGCCCCGGACAGGGGAGAATGAACACTGAAGCTTTCTTT CASSPGQGRMNTEAFF
TRBJ1-2 . TRBD1 TRBV6-1 TGTGCCAGCAGCCGACAGGGGGCGGGGGGCTACACCTTC CASSRQGAGGYTF
TRBJ2-5 . TRBD2 TRBV19 TGTGCCAGTAGTGTCGGGACTAGCGGGGGGGAGCCAAAGACCCAGTACTTC CASSVGTSGGEPKTQYF
TRBJ1-2 few TRBD1 TRBV7-3 TGTGCCAGCAGCTTAACTCCGGGACAGATCCATGGCTACACCTTC CASSLTPGQIHGYTF
TRBJ2-7 few . TRBV7-2 TGTGCCAGCAGCCCAGCGGGCCGCGGAATATACGAGCAGTACTTC CASSPAGRGIYEQYF
TRBJ1-1 . . TRBV20-1 TGCAGTGCCACCAGACAGATCCTGAACACTGAAGCTTTCTTT CSATRQILNTEAFF
TRBJ1-2 . . TRBV19 TGTGCCAGTAGTATAGAACAGGACAGCTATGGCTACACCTTC CASSIEQDSYGYTF
TRBJ2-3 . TRBD1 TRBV7-6 TGTGCCAGCAGCTCACTGGACAGGGGTAGCACAGATACGCAGTATTTT CASSSLDRGSTDTQYF
TRBJ1-2 . TRBD1 TRBV12-3/TRBV12-4 TGTGCCAGCAGTATTCATCACAGGGGATCGGGCTACACCTTC CASSIHHRGSGYTF
TRBJ1-5 . . TRBV28 TGTGCCAGCAGTTTATCTCAGTATGGTGGAGGGGGTCAGCCCCAGCATTTT CASSLSQYGGGGQPQHF
TRBJ1-5 . TRBD1 TRBV20-1 TGCAGTGTTAAATCGACAGGGGGTCAGCCCCAGCATTTT CSVKSTGGQPQHF
TRBJ2-7 . . TRBV11-3 TGTGCCAGCAGCTTAGCAGCTTTACCCAGCGCGTACTCCTACGAGCAGTACTTC CASSLAALPSAYSYEQYF
TRBJ1-5 . TRBD1 TRBV6-2/TRBV6-3 TGTGCCAGCAGTGGATCGACAGGGGTCAACAATCAGCCCCAGCATTTT CASSGSTGVNNQPQHF
TRBJ2-2 . TRBD1 TRBV6-1 TGTGCCAGCAGTGAAGGGTGGCCGGGACAGGGGGTTGACGAGCTGTTTTTT CASSEGWPGQGVDELFF
TRBJ2-1 . TRBD1 TRBV20-1 TGCAGTGCCGTGGGGACAGCGTTATACAATGAGCAGTCCTTC CSAVGTALYNEQSF
TRBJ2-1 . . TRBV20-1 TGCAGTGCTCATAGAGTTGTGGGGTTGACTGAGCAGTTCTTC CSAHRVVGLTEQFF
TRBJ2-3 medium-sized TRBD2 TRBV7-2 TGTGCCAGCAGCTCTAGACTAGCGGGGCTTACGCAGTATTTT CASSSRLAGLTQYF
TRBJ2-5 few . TRBV19 TGTGCCAGTAGTATTGGTCCGAGCCAAGAGACCCAGTACTTC CASSIGPSQETQYF
TRBJ1-2 few . TRBV10-3 TGTGCCATCAGTACTCCGGGTGCGTATGGCTACACCTTC CAISTPGAYGYTF
TRBJ2-3 few . TRBV24-1 TGTGCCACCAGTGATTCAGGGGCCGCGGGAGAGGCAGATACGCAGTATTTT CATSDSGAAGEADTQYF
TRBJ1-5 few . TRBV10-3 TGTGCCATCGGCTCGGATAGCAATCAGCCCCAGCATTTT CAIGSDSNQPQHF
TRBJ2-5 . . TRBV20-1 TGCAGTGCCACAGCTAAGCAGACCCAGTACTTC CSATAKQTQYF
TRBJ2-7 few TRBD2 TRBV6-1 TGTGCCAGCAGTGCTGGTATCCGCGGGGGCTACGAGCAGTACTTC CASSAGIRGGYEQYF
TRBJ1-5 once . TRBV30 TGTGCCTGGAGTATCCAGGGTAGGGATAGCAATCAGCCCCAGCATTTT CAWSIQGRDSNQPQHF
TRBJ2-1 . TRBD1 TRBV7-2 TGTGCCAGCAGAGCCGACAGGGGGAATGAGCAGTTCTTC CASRADRGNEQFF
TRBJ2-3 few . TRBV24-1 TGTGCCACCAGTAAAGAGCCGGCGGCAGATACGCAGTATTTT CATSKEPAADTQYF